Shown below are 27 T cell receptor beta chains from a single sample sequenced in a study of blood T cell repertoires in COVID-19. The protocol was immunoSEQ multiplex PCR, while the TCRdb copy is restricted to in-frame clones and leaves out a portion. The sample records about 190,000 clones, roughly 82% being singletons. The sample consisted of peripheral blood. These receptors were taken from a woman aged 60-70 years with COVID-19, enrolled during active disease.

V usage is TRBV7-8 and J usage is TRBJ1-1; a weak D match, TRBD1 (5 bases). The CDR3 has 15 amino acids. Trimming took 3 bases from V and 5 from J, leaving 16 bases between them. CDR1 and CDR2 (germline): SGHVS, FQNEAQ. CDR3: CASSFSGRGVTEAFF. CDR3 DNA sequence: TGTGCCAGCAGCTTCTCGGGCCGGGGGGTGACTGAAGCTTTCTTT.

This chain connects TRBV9 to TRBJ2-1; 10 nucleotides align to TRBD2. With V trimmed by 3 bases and J by 9 bases, 9 bases remained unmatched. The CDR3 consists of 15 residues. Germline V CDR1 and CDR2: SGDLS, YYNGEE. CDR3 nucleotide sequence: TGTGCCAGCAGCGCGTCTAGCGGGAGCGGTAGTGAGCAGTTCTTC. This codes for CASSASSGSGSEQFF.

The chain uses TRBV19 and TRBJ2-2; D is ambiguous. The V end was cut by 3 bases, the J end by 6 bases, with 8 bases between. This CDR3 spans 13 amino acids. Germline-derived CDR1 and CDR2 are LNHDA and SQIVND (reference sequence). The CDR3 is CASSMSVSGELFF. Here the CDR3 DNA reads TGTGCCAGTAGTATGTCGGTCTCCGGGGAGCTGTTTTTT.

The chain carries TRBV13 and TRBJ2-7, with 7 nucleotides matching TRBD1. V lost 4 bases and J lost 1; bases outside the gene matches: 7. Germline V lookup: CDR1 PRHDT, CDR2 FYEKMQ (reference sequence). The CDR3 covers 15 residues. Here the CDR3 DNA reads TGTGCCAGCAGCTCCCCACACAGGGGTTCCTACGAGCAGTACTTC. Translation: CASSSPHRGSYEQYF.

V usage is TRBV5-1 and J usage is TRBJ2-1; D gene uncertain. V lost 6 bases and J lost 9, with 13 bases in between. Germline assignment: CDR1 SGHRS and CDR2 YFSETQ. The CDR3 runs to 12 residues. This CDR3 reads CASISTKREQFF. The CDR3 bases are TGCGCCAGCATATCTACCAAACGTGAGCAGTTCTTC.

This clone was picked up one time. The J gene is TRBJ2-4, the V gene TRBV15; TRBD1 is a possible D gene (6 bases). The CDR3 consists of 15 residues. Between the trimmed V and J ends, which lost 0 bases and 5 bases, there was a span of 11 bases. Germline CDR1 LNHNV, CDR2 YYDKDF (reference sequence). CDR3 bases: TGTGCCACCAGCAGAGACCCAGGGGCCGAAAACATTCAGTACTTC. This sequence encodes CATSRDPGAENIQYF.

The chain carries TRBV29-1 and TRBJ1-2; tentative D call: TRBD1 (6 bases). The CDR3 sequence is 14 residues long. Trimming left V 2 bases short and J 8 bases short, with 18 bases between. CDR1 and CDR2 (germline): SQVTM, ANQGSEA. The CDR3 nucleotides are TGCAGCGTTGAACAAGGAAGACAGGTCGGAGGCTACACCTTC. Amino acid sequence: CSVEQGRQVGGYTF.

This clone has only one observation. This chain links TRBV4-1 with TRBJ1-2, with TRBD1 identical over 7 bases. Germline V gene sequence: CDR1 MGHRA, CDR2 YSYEKL. The CDR3 has 16 residues. The junction had 6 bases not matched to a gene; V was cut back by 0 bases and J by 2 bases. This CDR3 is CASSQESGTANYGYTF. In DNA, the CDR3 is TGCGCCAGCAGCCAAGAATCCGGGACAGCAAACTATGGCTACACCTTC.

This chain links TRBV11-3 with TRBJ2-1, with 15 bases fitting TRBD2. V lost 5 bases to trimming and J lost 11 bases; unmatched junction nucleotides: 7. Germline values: CDR1 SGHNT, CDR2 YENEEA. The CDR3 contains 15 residues. The CDR3 loop reads CASSTGLAGGHQQFF. CDR3 in DNA: TGTGCCAGCAGCACCGGACTAGCGGGAGGGCACCAGCAGTTCTTC. Complete variable domain (other parts from reference TRBV11-3 and TRBJ2-1): EAGVVQSPRYKIIEKKQPVAFWCNPISGHNTLYWYLQNLGQGPELLIRYENEEAVDDSQLPKDRFSAERLKGVDSTLKIQPAELGDSAVYLCASSTGLAGGHQQFFGPGTRLTVL.

The chain recombines TRBV3-1 (or the pseudogene TRBV3-2) with TRBJ1-6; D gene unclear. Germline CDR1 is LGHDT and CDR2 is YNNKEL (reference sequence). Trimming left V 0 bases short and J 5 bases short, with 5 bases between. This CDR3 region has 14 residues. The CDR3 spells CASSQDGNNSPLHF. CDR3 nucleotides: TGTGCCAGCAGCCAAGACGGGAATAATTCACCCCTCCACTTT.

This chain links TRBV19 with TRBJ1-3, with D uncertain. The V gene's germline CDR1 is LNHDA and CDR2 SQIVND (reference sequence). V lost 8 bases to trimming and J lost 0 bases, with 11 bases between them. This CDR3 spans 14 amino acids. CDR3 DNA sequence: TGTGCCAGTTCTAATCAGCGCTCTGGAAACACCATATATTTT. This translates into CASSNQRSGNTIYF. The whole variable domain, filled in from reference TRBV19 and TRBJ1-3, reads DGGITQSPKYLFRKEGQNVTLSCEQNLNHDAMYWYRQDPGQGLRLIYYSQIVNDFQKGDIAEGYSVSREKKESFPLTVTSAQKNPTAFYLCASSNQRSGNTIYFGEGSWLTVV.

V and J are TRBV27 and TRBJ1-4; D is perhaps TRBD1 (6 bases). Germline CDR1 and CDR2: MNHEY and SMNVEV (reference sequence). V dropped 6 bases and J dropped 7 bases, with 15 bases sitting between them. CDR3 length equals 14 residues. The CDR3 DNA follows: TGTGCCAGCAGGAATGGGGGGGCGCCTGAAAAACTGTTTTTT. It specifies CASRNGGAPEKLFF.

The rearrangement uses TRBV3-1 (or the pseudogene TRBV3-2) and TRBJ2-1, with D tentatively TRBD1 (5 bases). V gave up 1 base and J gave up 7 bases, with 11 bases separating them. The CDR3 extends over 14 amino acids. Germline CDR1 is LGHDT and CDR2 is YNNKEL (reference sequence). CDR3 in DNA: TGTGCCAGCAGCCAAGTAGCAGGGTTGAATGAGCAGTTCTTC. Translating it yields CASSQVAGLNEQFF.

The J gene is TRBJ1-2, the V gene TRBV28; unclear D gene. This CDR3 contains 14 residues. Trimming removed 2 bases at V and 2 bases at J, with 9 bases between. From germline, CDR1 is MDHEN and CDR2 SYDVKM. In DNA form, the CDR3 reads TGTGCCAGCAGTTTAGAGCCTGCGAACTATGGCTACACCTTC. Protein sequence: CASSLEPANYGYTF.

The count of this clone is one. V gene TRBV10-1 combines with J gene TRBJ2-2; tentatively, D is TRBD2 (5 bases). The CDR3 runs 14 residues. Per germline, CDR1 WNHNN and CDR2 SYGVQD (reference sequence). Trimming left V 5 bases short and J 0 bases short, with 7 bases between. The CDR3: CASSFGANTGELFF. As DNA, the CDR3 is TGCGCCAGCAGTTTCGGGGCGAACACCGGGGAGCTGTTTTTT.

The rearrangement links TRBV2 to TRBJ1-2; 9 nucleotides line up with TRBD1. Germline-derived CDR1 and CDR2 are SNHLY and FYNNEI. V shed 6 bases and J 6 bases; nucleotides not matched to a gene: 14. The CDR3 sequence is 16 residues long. The CDR3 region is CASSLERSDRGDGYTF. CDR3 sequence (DNA): TGTGCCAGCAGCCTTGAACGGTCGGACAGGGGAGATGGCTACACCTTC.

The rearrangement links TRBV3-1 (or the pseudogene TRBV3-2) to TRBJ1-2; tentatively, D is TRBD1 (6 bases). V was cut by 0 bases and J by 8 bases, with 16 bases left in between. CDR1 is LGHDT, CDR2 YNNKEL, per germline (reference sequence). This CDR3 contains 15 residues. The CDR3 DNA reads as TGTGCCAGCAGCCAAGATCTCTTGGCACAGGGAGGCTACACCTTC. Protein product: CASSQDLLAQGGYTF.

V and J are TRBV3-1 (or the pseudogene TRBV3-2) and TRBJ2-2; no clear D gene. Trimming shortened V by 5 bases and J by 8 bases, and 9 bases separated the two germline ends. Germline V gives CDR1 LGHDT, CDR2 YNNKEL (reference sequence). The CDR3 contains 12 residues. The CDR3 here is CASSFQKGELFF. The DNA for the CDR3 is TGTGCCAGCAGCTTCCAGAAGGGGGAGCTGTTTTTT.

As to this clone: Sequence at one end of the junction differs from germline and may be a read error. This chain uses TRBV7-9 with TRBJ2-3; 8 nucleotides agree with TRBD1. Germline lookup yields CDR1 SEHNR and CDR2 FQNEAQ (reference sequence). The CDR3 loop spans 12 amino acids. CDR3 bases: TGTGCCAGCAGCTTGGGACAGGAAATGCCTTTTTTT. It specifies CASSLGQEMPFF. Based on the CDR3 plus reference TRBV7-9 and TRBJ2-3, the full variable domain is DTGVSQNPRHKITKRGQNVTFRCDPISEHNRLYWYRQTLGQGPEFLTYFQNEAQLEKSRLLSDRFSAERPKGSFSTLEIQRTEQGDSAMYLCASSLGQEMPFFGPGTRLTVL.

V gene TRBV6-5 combines with J gene TRBJ1-1; 7 bases are a match to TRBD1. V was pared by 2 bases and J by 4 bases, with 4 bases of the junction left unmatched. The CDR3 consists of 14 residues. In germline, CDR1 is MNHEY, CDR2 SVGAGI. Written as DNA, the CDR3 is TGTGCCAGCAGTTACCCGACAGGGACCACTGAAGCTTTCTTT. Protein sequence: CASSYPTGTTEAFF.

V gene TRBV18 combines with J gene TRBJ1-1; 7 nucleotides match TRBD1. This CDR3 contains 15 residues. J lost 3 bases, V lost 4 bases, and 8 bases had no gene match. Germline V lookup: CDR1 KGHSH, CDR2 LQKENI. CDR3 loop: CASSQSTGLDTEAFF. The CDR3, as DNA: TGTGCCAGCTCACAGTCGACAGGGCTGGACACTGAAGCTTTCTTT.

The chain joins TRBV5-6 to TRBJ2-3; TRBD2 agrees at 14 bases. After removal of 3 bases from V and 3 bases from J, the junction contained 9 bases not matched to a gene. From germline, CDR1 is SGHDT and CDR2 YYEEEE. This CDR3 comprises 18 residues. The CDR3 spells CASSSGLAGALGTDTQYF. CDR3 DNA sequence: TGTGCCAGCAGCTCGGGACTAGCGGGGGCCCTTGGGACAGATACGCAGTATTTT.

This chain joins TRBV5-4 and TRBJ2-1; D is possibly TRBD1 (5 bases). CDR3 length: 14 amino acids. The ends were cut back, 1 base at V and 9 bases at J, with 14 bases in the middle. Germline values: CDR1 SGHNT, CDR2 YYREEE (reference sequence). The DNA of the CDR3 is TGTGCCAGCAGCTTGAAGATCAGGGCGGCTGAGCAGTTCTTC. This sequence encodes CASSLKIRAAEQFF.

The chain recombines TRBV18 with TRBJ2-7, with TRBD2 matching over 7 bases. The germline CDR1 and CDR2 sequences are KGHSH and LQKENI. V dropped 6 bases and J dropped 1; count of bases not matched to a gene: 3. The CDR3 extends over 13 amino acids. CDR3 residues: CASSRDYSYEQYV. The DNA for the CDR3 is TGTGCCAGCTCCCGGGACTATTCCTACGAGCAGTACGTC.

The chain employs TRBV3-1 (or the pseudogene TRBV3-2) and TRBJ1-1; D remains unclear. V was pared by 4 bases and J by 5 bases, with 17 bases between. CDR1 LGHDT and CDR2 YNNKEL come from the germline V gene (reference sequence). This CDR3 region has 15 residues. CDR3 bases: TGTGCCAGCAGCCCACGCGGAGGCCGGGGAACTGAAGCTTTCTTT. Protein: CASSPRGGRGTEAFF.

V and J are TRBV27 and TRBJ2-7, with 9 bases fitting TRBD1. Per the germline V gene, CDR1 is MNHEY and CDR2 is SMNVEV (reference sequence). Trimming at V came to 6 bases and at J to 1 base, leaving 13 bases not matched to a gene. CDR3 size: 17 residues. The CDR3 here is CASSPWGQGVSSYEQYF. The CDR3 DNA is TGTGCCAGCAGCCCCTGGGGACAGGGAGTTTCTTCCTACGAGCAGTACTTC.

This sequence joins TRBV5-1 and TRBJ1-1, with D maybe TRBD1 (5 bases). The CDR3 consists of 14 residues. CDR1 SGHRS and CDR2 YFSETQ come from the germline V gene. V lost 4 bases to trimming and J lost 1 base, with 11 bases between them. The CDR3 region has the DNA TGCGCCAGCAGCAATAGTGGGGCGAACACTGAAGCTTTCTTT. Its protein product is CASSNSGANTEAFF.